This T cell receptor (beta chain) was obtained from a study of technical replicates of blood from a handful of donors. Libraries were prepared by immunoSEQ multiplex PCR; TCRdb keeps only in-frame clonotypes and omits some of them. The data contain more than 90,000 clones, about 94% of them singletons. Sequencing was done on a sample of T cells isolated from PBMCs. The TCR originated in a human donor in good health.

CDR3 bases: TGTGCCAGTAGTGCCCTGCGACAGGTTCAGGGGTACGGGGCCAACGTCCTGACTTTC. Its protein product is CASSALRQVQGYGANVLTF. The V gene is TRBV19, the J gene TRBJ2-6; TRBD1 is a possible D gene (6 bases). V was shortened by 5 bases and J by 4 bases, with 24 bases between the two germline ends. CDR1 and CDR2 (germline): LNHDA, SQIVND (reference sequence). The CDR3 extends over 19 amino acids.